The 9 T cell receptor beta chains presented below share a single source sample, sequenced in a study of cytomegalovirus exposure and HLA in healthy donors. With 60 Vbeta and 13 Jbeta primers, the PCR was carried out. Sequenced by immunoSEQ multiplex PCR; TCRdb stores in-frame clones only, minus some. Seen here are about 73,000 clones, over 70% observed once, and the top ten hold around 12%. Sequenced: PBMCs. These receptors came from an older man in good health and CMV-seronegative.

This clone has more than one count but fewer than ten. The CDR3 nucleotides read TGCGCCAGCAGCTGGGGACTAGCGGGAGCCGGTTCTGGGCAGTACTTC. Its translation is CASSWGLAGAGSGQYF. The chain combines TRBV5-1 with TRBJ2-7, with 14 bases fitting TRBD2. The ends lost 3 bases at V and 9 bases at J; junction bases unmatched: 11. The CDR3 length is 16 residues. CDR1 and CDR2 (germline): SGHRS, YFSETQ.

This chain links TRBV18 with TRBJ1-2, with 9 bases that match TRBD1. The CDR3 consists of 15 residues. Germline-derived CDR1 and CDR2 are KGHSH and LQKENI. V was clipped by 5 bases and J by 2 bases; unmatched bases: 6. This CDR3 reads CASSATGQGNYGYTF. In nucleotides, the CDR3 is TGTGCCAGCTCAGCTACGGGACAGGGAAACTATGGCTACACCTTC.

About this clone itself: Other DNA sequences in this specimen translate into the identical CDR3. The V call is TRBV7-9, the J call TRBJ1-2; D perhaps matches TRBD1 (5 bases). The ends were cut back, 0 bases at V and 4 bases at J, with 9 bases in the middle. The CDR3 is 14 amino acids. Germline V gene data show CDR1 as SEHNR and CDR2 as FQNEAQ (reference sequence). CDR3 coding DNA: TGTGCCAGCAGCTTAGCGCAAGGGGCCTATGGCTACACCTTC. Residues: CASSLAQGAYGYTF.

V usage is TRBV7-9 and J usage is TRBJ1-6; D call uncertain. The CDR3 extends over 13 amino acids. CDR1 SEHNR and CDR2 FQNEAQ come from the germline V gene (reference sequence). V was shortened by 1 base and J by 7 bases, with 5 bases between the two germline ends. Here the CDR3 DNA reads TGTGCCAGCAGCTTAGTTCGGAATTCACCCCTCCACTTT. It yields the protein CASSLVRNSPLHF.

The chain couples TRBV18 to TRBJ1-1; no clear D gene. CDR1 is KGHSH and CDR2 is LQKENI in the germline V gene. This CDR3 has 13 residues. V dropped 6 bases and J dropped 0 bases, with 8 bases sitting between them. The CDR3, as DNA: TGTGCCAGCTCTTTGGCCATGAACACTGAAGCTTTCTTT. Translated: CASSLAMNTEAFF.

The chain is built from TRBV5-6 and TRBJ2-3, with 11 nucleotides matching TRBD2. The germline CDR1 and CDR2 sequences are SGHDT and YYEEEE. CDR3 length: 16 amino acids. V shed 1 base and J 6 bases; nucleotides not matched to a gene: 7. CDR3 sequence (DNA): TGTGCCAGCAGCTTGTTGGCTAGCGGGGGGTTGGATACGCAGTATTTT. Its protein is CASSLLASGGLDTQYF.

The CDR3 is CASSPAGPSSGNTIYF. As DNA, the CDR3 is TGTGCCAGCAGCCCCGCAGGGCCCAGCTCTGGAAACACCATATATTTT. The chain carries TRBV2 and TRBJ1-3; weak D call: TRBD1 (5 bases). This CDR3 is 16 amino acids long. V lost 6 bases, J lost 0 bases, and 15 bases lay in between. Germline loops: CDR1 SNHLY, CDR2 FYNNEI.

V is TRBV7-2 and J is TRBJ2-2; no clear D. The CDR3 sequence is 17 residues long. The germline gives CDR1 SGHTA, CDR2 FQGNSA. The ends were cut back, 2 bases at V and 0 bases at J, with 13 bases in the middle. The CDR3 here is CASSLQQATSNTGELFF. CDR3 DNA sequence: TGTGCCAGCAGCTTACAGCAGGCAACCTCGAACACCGGGGAGCTGTTTTTT. The full variable domain, with the rest looked up from reference TRBV7-2 and TRBJ2-2, is GAGVSQSPSNKVTEKGKDVELRCDPISGHTALYWYRQSLGQGLEFLIYFQGNSAPDKSGLPSDRFSAERTGGSVSTLTIQRTQQEDSAVYLCASSLQQATSNTGELFFGEGSRLTVL.

The chain couples TRBV7-6 to TRBJ2-3, with 8 bases lining up with TRBD2. V shed 5 bases and J 4 bases; nucleotides not matched to a gene: 11. The CDR3 sequence is 16 residues long. Germline V lookup: CDR1 SGHVS, CDR2 FNYEAQ. CDR3 protein: CASSQRSGRGADTQYF. The CDR3 region has the DNA TGTGCCAGCAGCCAAAGGTCGGGGCGGGGGGCAGATACGCAGTATTTT.